Shown below are 5 T cell receptor beta chains from a single sample sequenced in a study of shared clonotypes between healthy human individuals (dated by TCRdb to the early 2020s). Library prep was done by the immunoSEQ multiplex PCR assay. The clones in this table, taken by TCRdb from immuneACCESS, are in-frame only. Not every clone is retained; where verified, under half of the shortfall comes from an unresolved V gene, and the cause of the rest is unknown. The sample table shows around 2.5 million clones, and over 85% are seen once. Of the sample, about 0.34% falls within the top ten clones. The sample was naive CD4+ T cells from PBMCs. The cell subset or site label, read with the paper, signifies: CD45RA+ positively selected. The receptors were sampled from a man aged 18 to 29 in good health. Some clones in this sample may be carry-over from other donors' samples.

This chain links TRBV6-1 with TRBJ2-7, with D hard to call. The CDR3 spans 15 residues. V lost 0 bases, J lost 3 bases, and 12 bases lay in between. Germline loops: CDR1 MNHNS, CDR2 SASEGT. CDR3 DNA sequence: TGTGCCAGCAGTGAAGCCCCCGTACCGGACTACGAGCAGTACTTC. Translating it yields CASSEAPVPDYEQYF.

The J gene is TRBJ2-3, the V gene TRBV5-1, with 8 nucleotides matching TRBD2. J gave up 0 bases and V 1 base, and 10 bases lay outside the gene matches. There are 18 residues in the CDR3. Per the germline V gene, CDR1 is SGHRS and CDR2 is YFSETQ. Written as DNA, the CDR3 is TGCGCCAGCAGCTTGAAACTCTTTAGCGGGGCTAGCACAGATACGCAGTATTTT. It is translated as CASSLKLFSGASTDTQYF.

This chain uses TRBV18 with TRBJ2-3; TRBD2 might be the D (6 bases). V lost 3 bases to trimming and J lost 4 bases, with 14 bases between them. CDR3 length equals 15 residues. CDR1 is KGHSH, CDR2 LQKENI, per germline. Here the CDR3 DNA reads TGTGCCAGCTCACCCACTTCGACTAGTGCAGATACGCAGTATTTT. Amino acids: CASSPTSTSADTQYF. Full variable domain (rest looked up from reference TRBV18 and TRBJ2-3): NAGVMQNPRHLVRRRGQEARLRCSPMKGHSHVYWYRQLPEEGLKFMVYLQKENIIDESGMPKERFSAEFPKEGPSILRIQQVVRGDSAAYFCASSPTSTSADTQYFGPGTRLTVL.

This chain links TRBV30 with TRBJ2-5; D call uncertain. Trimming pared 3 bases from V and 2 bases from J, leaving 19 bases between. CDR1 and CDR2 (germline): GTSNPN, SVGIG (reference sequence). The CDR3 runs 16 residues. The CDR3 protein is CAWSDFFGRIQETQYF. The CDR3 coding sequence is TGTGCCTGGAGCGACTTCTTCGGACGGATACAAGAGACCCAGTACTTC.

The chain links TRBV9 to TRBJ2-4, with 8 nucleotides matching TRBD2. Germline V gene lookup returns CDR1 SGDLS and CDR2 YYNGEE. CDR3 size: 14 residues. V lost 0 bases to trimming and J lost 8 bases; unmatched junction nucleotides: 4. Here the CDR3 reads CASSVAPRGDIQYF. CDR3 in DNA: TGTGCCAGCAGCGTAGCTCCGCGGGGGGACATTCAGTACTTC.